This T cell receptor (beta chain) was captured in a study of T cell responses to AZD1222 COVID-19 vaccine. Germline CDR1 and CDR2: ENHRY and SYGVKD. The CDR3 consists of 14 residues. Germline trimming cut 7 bases from V and 1 base from J; bases unmatched to any gene: 5. The study's findings and limits: Spike-specific TCR breadth and depth grew following two AZD1222 doses. Baseline testing showed seropositivity in only a handful of AZD1222 recipients.

Assay: immunoSEQ multiplex PCR; the TCRdb copy retains only in-frame clones and omits some. The data contain some 140,000 clones, roughly 90% of them singletons. Points on this clone: Its antigen remains unknown.

Recipients boosted at about 4 weeks or about 12 weeks are pooled. The receptor was derived from an adult who received the AZD1222 COVID-19 vaccine. This chain joins TRBV10-3 and TRBJ1-1; 8 nucleotides agree with TRBD1. The starting material was peripheral blood, obtained 28 days after the second AZD1222 dose. CDR3: CAIKAGGPNTEAFF. In nucleotides, the CDR3 is TGTGCCATCAAAGCAGGGGGCCCGAACACTGAAGCTTTCTTT.